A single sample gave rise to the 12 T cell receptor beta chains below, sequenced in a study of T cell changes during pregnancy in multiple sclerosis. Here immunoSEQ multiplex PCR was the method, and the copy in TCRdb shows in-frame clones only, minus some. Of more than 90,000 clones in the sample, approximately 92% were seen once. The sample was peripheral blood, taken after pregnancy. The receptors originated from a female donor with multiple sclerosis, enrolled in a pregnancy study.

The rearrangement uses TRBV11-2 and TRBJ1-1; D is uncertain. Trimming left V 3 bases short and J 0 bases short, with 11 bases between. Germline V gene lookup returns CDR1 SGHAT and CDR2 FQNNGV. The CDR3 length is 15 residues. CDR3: CASSLTVNMNTEAFF. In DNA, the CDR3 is TGTGCCAGCAGCTTGACTGTTAACATGAACACTGAAGCTTTCTTT.

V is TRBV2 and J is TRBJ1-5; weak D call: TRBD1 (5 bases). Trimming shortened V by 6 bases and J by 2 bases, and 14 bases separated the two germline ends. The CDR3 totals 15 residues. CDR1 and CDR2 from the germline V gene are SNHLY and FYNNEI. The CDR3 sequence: CASRRTSGGNQPQHF. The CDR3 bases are TGTGCCAGCAGGAGGACCTCGGGGGGCAATCAGCCCCAGCATTTT.

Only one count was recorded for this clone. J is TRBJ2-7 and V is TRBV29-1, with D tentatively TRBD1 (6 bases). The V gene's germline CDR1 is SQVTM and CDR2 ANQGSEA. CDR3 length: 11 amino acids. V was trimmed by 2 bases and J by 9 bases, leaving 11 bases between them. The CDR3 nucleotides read TGCAGCGTTGAAAGGGGGAGAGGGCAGTACTTC. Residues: CSVERGRGQYF.

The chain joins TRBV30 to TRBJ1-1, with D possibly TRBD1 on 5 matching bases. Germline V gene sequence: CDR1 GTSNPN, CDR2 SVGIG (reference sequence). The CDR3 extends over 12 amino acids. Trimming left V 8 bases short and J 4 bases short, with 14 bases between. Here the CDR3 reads CAGHRAATEAFF. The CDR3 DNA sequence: TGTGCCGGACATAGGGCAGCCACTGAAGCTTTCTTT.

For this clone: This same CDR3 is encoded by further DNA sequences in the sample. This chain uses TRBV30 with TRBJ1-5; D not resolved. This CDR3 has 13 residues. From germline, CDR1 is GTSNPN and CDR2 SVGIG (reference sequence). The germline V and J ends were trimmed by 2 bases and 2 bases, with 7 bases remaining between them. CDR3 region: CAWSRQGNQPQHF. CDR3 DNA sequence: TGTGCCTGGAGTCGGCAGGGCAATCAGCCCCAGCATTTT.

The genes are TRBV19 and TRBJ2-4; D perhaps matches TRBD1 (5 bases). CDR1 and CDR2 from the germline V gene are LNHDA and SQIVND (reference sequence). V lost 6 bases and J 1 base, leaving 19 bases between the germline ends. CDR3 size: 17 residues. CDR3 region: CASRAGLKSGAKNIQYF. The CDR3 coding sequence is TGTGCCAGTAGAGCAGGGTTGAAGTCCGGGGCCAAAAACATTCAGTACTTC.

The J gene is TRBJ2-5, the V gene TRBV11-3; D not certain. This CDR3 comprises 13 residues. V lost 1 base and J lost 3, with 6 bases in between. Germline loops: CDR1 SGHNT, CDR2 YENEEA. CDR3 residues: CASSLVREETQYF. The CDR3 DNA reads TGTGCCAGCAGCTTAGTCCGGGAAGAGACCCAGTACTTC.

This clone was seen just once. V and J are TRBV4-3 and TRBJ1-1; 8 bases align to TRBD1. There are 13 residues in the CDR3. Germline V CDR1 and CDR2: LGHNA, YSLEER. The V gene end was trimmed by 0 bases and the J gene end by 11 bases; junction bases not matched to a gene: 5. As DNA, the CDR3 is TGCGCCAGCAGCCAAGATCGGGACAGGTCGGCTTTCTTT. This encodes CASSQDRDRSAFF.

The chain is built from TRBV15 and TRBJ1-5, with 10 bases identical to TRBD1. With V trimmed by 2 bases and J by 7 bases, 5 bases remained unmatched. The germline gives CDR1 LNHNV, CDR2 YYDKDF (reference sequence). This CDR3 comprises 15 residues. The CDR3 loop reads CATSRNGDRGQPQHF. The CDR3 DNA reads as TGTGCCACCAGCAGAAACGGGGACAGGGGCCAGCCCCAGCATTTT.

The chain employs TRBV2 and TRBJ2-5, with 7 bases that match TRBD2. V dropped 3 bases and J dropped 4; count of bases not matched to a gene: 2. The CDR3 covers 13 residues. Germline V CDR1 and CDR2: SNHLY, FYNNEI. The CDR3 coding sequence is TGTGCCAGCAGTGACGTAGCGGGAGAGACCCAGTACTTC. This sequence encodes CASSDVAGETQYF.

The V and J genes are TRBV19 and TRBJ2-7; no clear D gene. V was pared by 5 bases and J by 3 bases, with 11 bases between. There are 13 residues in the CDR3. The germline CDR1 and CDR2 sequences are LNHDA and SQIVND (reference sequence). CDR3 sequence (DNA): TGTGCCAGTAGTCACCTAGTCGGCTACGAGCAGTACTTC. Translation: CASSHLVGYEQYF.

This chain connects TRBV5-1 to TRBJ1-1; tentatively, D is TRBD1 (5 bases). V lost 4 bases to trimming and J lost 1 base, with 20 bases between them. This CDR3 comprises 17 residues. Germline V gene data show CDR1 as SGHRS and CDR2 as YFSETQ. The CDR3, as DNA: TGCGCCAGCAGCCGCCAGGGTATAGGAGGGGCGAACACTGAAGCTTTCTTT. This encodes CASSRQGIGGANTEAFF. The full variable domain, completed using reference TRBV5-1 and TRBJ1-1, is KAGVTQTPRYLIKTRGQQVTLSCSPISGHRSVSWYQQTPGQGLQFLFEYFSETQRNKGNFPGRFSGRQFSNSRSEMNVSTLELGDSALYLCASSRQGIGGANTEAFFGQGTRLTVV.